This entry is about one T cell receptor (beta chain). Its antigen is as yet unknown. A second PCR, run for 7 to 11 cycles, used a sample-barcoded 5' primer plus a J-beta primer mix. TCRdb fed the 5' RACE reads into MiXCR, producing one record per CDR3 protein. The sample contains hundreds of thousands of distinct CDR3 sequences, 20% to 25% of which appear only once. The study recruited healthy Caucasian donors from Russia who were aged about 6 to 90. The data belong to a study of blood T cells in healthy people across ages. Findings and limits, study-wide: Across the age range, TCR beta diversity per million T cells fell in a roughly linear way. Diversity figures based on one million T cells were deemed too low.

Unmatched junction bases numbered 2, after V lost 0 bases and J lost 1 base. CDR1 and CDR2 (germline): SGHRS, YFSETQ. The length of the CDR3 is 16 residues. Sequenced sample: blood. The source is a man in his 70s in good health. The chain is built from TRBV5-1 and TRBJ2-5, with 11 positions matching TRBD2. The CDR3 loop is CASSLVAGGAQETQYF. CDR3 DNA sequence: TGCGCCAGCAGCTTGGTAGCGGGAGGGGCCCAAGAGACCCAGTACTTC. Supplemented by reference TRBV5-1 and TRBJ2-5, the full variable domain reads KAGVTQTPRYLIKTRGQQVTLSCSPISGHRSVSWYQQTPGQGLQFLFEYFSETQRNKGNFPGRFSGRQFSNSRSEMNVSTLELGDSALYLCASSLVAGGAQETQYFGPGTRLLVL.